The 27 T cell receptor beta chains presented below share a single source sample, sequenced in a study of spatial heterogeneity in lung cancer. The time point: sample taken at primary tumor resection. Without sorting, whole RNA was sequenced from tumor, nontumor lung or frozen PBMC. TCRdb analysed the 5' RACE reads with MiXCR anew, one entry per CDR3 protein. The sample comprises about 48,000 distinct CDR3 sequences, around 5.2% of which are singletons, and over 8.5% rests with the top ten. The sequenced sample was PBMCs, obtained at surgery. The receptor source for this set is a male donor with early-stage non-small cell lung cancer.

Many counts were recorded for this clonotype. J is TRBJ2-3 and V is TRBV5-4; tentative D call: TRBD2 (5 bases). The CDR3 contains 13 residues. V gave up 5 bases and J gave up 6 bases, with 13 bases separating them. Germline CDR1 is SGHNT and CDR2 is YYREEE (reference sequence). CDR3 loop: CASSLTMVDTQYF. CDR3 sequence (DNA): TGTGCCAGCAGTTTGACTATGGTGGATACGCAGTATTTT.

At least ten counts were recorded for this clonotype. The CDR3 sequence: CASSTGTGGAGEKLFF. In nucleotides, the CDR3 is TGCGCCAGCAGCACCGGGACAGGGGGCGCCGGTGAAAAACTGTTTTTT. V is TRBV5-1 and J is TRBJ1-4; 12 bases match TRBD1. After removal of 4 bases from V and 7 bases from J, the junction contained 8 bases not matched to a gene. CDR1 SGHRS and CDR2 YFSETQ come from the germline V gene. CDR3 length: 16 amino acids.

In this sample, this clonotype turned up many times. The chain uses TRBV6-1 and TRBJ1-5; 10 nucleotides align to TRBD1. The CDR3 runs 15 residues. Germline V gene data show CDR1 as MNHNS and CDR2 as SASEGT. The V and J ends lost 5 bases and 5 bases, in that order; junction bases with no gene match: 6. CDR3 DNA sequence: TGTGCCAGCAGTTGGACAGGGGGTTCTGATCAGCCCCAGCATTTT. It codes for CASSWTGGSDQPQHF.

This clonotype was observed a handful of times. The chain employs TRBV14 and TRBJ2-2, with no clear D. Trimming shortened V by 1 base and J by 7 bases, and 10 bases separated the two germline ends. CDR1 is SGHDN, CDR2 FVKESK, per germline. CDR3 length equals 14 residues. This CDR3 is CASSQGLANGELFF. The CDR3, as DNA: TGTGCCAGCAGCCAAGGGTTAGCAAACGGGGAGCTGTTTTTT.

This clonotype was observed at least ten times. CDR3 protein: CSASLRENEQFF. Written as DNA, the CDR3 is TGCAGTGCTAGCCTTCGAGAAAATGAGCAGTTCTTC. The chain has TRBV20-1 and TRBJ2-1; D ambiguous. From germline, CDR1 is DFQATT and CDR2 SNEGSKA (reference sequence). The CDR3 is 12 residues long. Between the trimmed V and J ends, which lost 3 bases and 7 bases, there was a span of 10 bases.

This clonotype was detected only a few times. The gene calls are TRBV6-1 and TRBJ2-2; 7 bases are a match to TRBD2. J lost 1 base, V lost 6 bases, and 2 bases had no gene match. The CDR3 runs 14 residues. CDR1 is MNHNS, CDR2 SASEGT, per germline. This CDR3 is CASRTSWNTGELFF. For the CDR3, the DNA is TGTGCCAGCAGGACTAGCTGGAACACCGGGGAGCTGTTTTTT.

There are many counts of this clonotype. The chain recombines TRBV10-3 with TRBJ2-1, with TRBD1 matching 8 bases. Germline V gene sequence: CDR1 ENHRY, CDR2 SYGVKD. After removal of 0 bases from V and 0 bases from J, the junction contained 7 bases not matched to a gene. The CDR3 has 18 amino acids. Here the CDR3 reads CAISESMAGGSSYNEQFF. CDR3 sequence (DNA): TGTGCCATCAGTGAGTCTATGGCAGGGGGCAGCTCCTACAATGAGCAGTTCTTC.

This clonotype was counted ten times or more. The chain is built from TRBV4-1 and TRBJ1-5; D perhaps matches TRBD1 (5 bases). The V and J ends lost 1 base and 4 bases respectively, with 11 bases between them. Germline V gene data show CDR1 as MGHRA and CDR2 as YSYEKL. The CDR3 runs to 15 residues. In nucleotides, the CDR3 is TGCGCCAGCAGCCAAGGTCCGGGGCTGAATCAGCCCCAGCATTTT. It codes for CASSQGPGLNQPQHF.

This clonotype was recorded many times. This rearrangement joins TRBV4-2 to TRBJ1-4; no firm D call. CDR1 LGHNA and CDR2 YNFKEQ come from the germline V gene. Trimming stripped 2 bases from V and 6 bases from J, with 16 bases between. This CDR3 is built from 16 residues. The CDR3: CASSQRTIGHDEKLFF. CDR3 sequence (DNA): TGTGCCAGCAGCCAAAGGACCATTGGGCACGATGAAAAACTGTTTTTT.

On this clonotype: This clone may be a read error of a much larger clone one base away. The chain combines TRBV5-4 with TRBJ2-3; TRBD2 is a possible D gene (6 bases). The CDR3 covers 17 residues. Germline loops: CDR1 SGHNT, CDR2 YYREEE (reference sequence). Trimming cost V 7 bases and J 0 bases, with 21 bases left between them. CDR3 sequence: CASCQDSGAPSTDTQYF. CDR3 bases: TGTGCCAGCTGCCAAGATAGCGGAGCGCCTAGCACAGATACGCAGTATTTT. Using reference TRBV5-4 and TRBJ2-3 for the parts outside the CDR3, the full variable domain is ETGVTQSPTHLIKTRGQQVTLRCSSQSGHNTVSWYQQALGQGPQFIFQYYREEENGRGNFPPRFSGLQFPNYSSELNVNALELDDSALYLCASCQDSGAPSTDTQYFGPGTRLTVL.

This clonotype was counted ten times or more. CDR3: CSVQRISSYEQYF. The CDR3 DNA reads as TGCAGCGTGCAAAGGATTAGCTCCTACGAGCAGTACTTC. The chain links TRBV29-1 to TRBJ2-7; no clear D gene. The germline V and J ends were trimmed by 6 bases and 0 bases, with 12 bases remaining between them. Germline V gives CDR1 SQVTM, CDR2 ANQGSEA. The CDR3 runs to 13 residues.

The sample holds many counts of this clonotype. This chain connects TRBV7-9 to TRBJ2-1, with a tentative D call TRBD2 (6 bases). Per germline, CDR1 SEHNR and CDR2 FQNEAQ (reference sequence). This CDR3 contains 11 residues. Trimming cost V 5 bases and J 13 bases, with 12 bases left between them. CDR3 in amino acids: CASSPRDLQFF. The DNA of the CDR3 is TGTGCCAGCAGCCCTAGGGACTTACAGTTCTTC.

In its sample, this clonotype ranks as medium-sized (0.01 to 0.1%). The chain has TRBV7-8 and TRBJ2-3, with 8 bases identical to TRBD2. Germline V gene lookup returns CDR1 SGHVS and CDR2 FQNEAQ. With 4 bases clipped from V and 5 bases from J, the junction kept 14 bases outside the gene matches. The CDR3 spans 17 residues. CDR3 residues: CASSSPLAGDTGDTQYF. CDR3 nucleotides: TGTGCCAGCAGCTCCCCTCTAGCGGGCGACACGGGAGATACGCAGTATTTT.

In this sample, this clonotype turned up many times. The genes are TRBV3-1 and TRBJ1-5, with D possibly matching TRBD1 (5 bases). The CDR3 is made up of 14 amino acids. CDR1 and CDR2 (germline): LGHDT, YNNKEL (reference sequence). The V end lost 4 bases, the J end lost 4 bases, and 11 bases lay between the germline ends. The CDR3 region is CASSPAGGNQPQHF. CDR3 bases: TGTGCCAGCAGCCCGGCGGGGGGTAATCAGCCCCAGCATTTT.

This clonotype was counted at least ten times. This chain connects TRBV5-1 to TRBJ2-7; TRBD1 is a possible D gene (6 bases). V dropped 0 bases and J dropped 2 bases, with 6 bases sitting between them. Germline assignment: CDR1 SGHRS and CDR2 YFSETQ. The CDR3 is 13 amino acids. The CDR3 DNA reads TGCGCCAGCAGCTTGGAGGGGGCCTACGAGCAGTACTTC. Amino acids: CASSLEGAYEQYF.

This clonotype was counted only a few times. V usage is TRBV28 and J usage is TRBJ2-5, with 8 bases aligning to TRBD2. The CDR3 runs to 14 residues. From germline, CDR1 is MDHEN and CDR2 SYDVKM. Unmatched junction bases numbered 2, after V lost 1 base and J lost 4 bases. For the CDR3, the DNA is TGTGCCAGCAGTTTATCGGGAGGGGTAGAGACCCAGTACTTC. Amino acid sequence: CASSLSGGVETQYF.

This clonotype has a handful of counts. As DNA, the CDR3 is TGTGCCAGCTCACCAGGTCAAGGGGGAAGAACTGAAGCTTTCTTT. Its translation: CASSPGQGGRTEAFF. The genes are TRBV18 and TRBJ1-1, with D perhaps TRBD1 (6 bases). The CDR3 runs to 15 residues. The V and J ends lost 2 bases and 5 bases respectively, with 15 bases between them. Germline V gene lookup returns CDR1 KGHSH and CDR2 LQKENI.

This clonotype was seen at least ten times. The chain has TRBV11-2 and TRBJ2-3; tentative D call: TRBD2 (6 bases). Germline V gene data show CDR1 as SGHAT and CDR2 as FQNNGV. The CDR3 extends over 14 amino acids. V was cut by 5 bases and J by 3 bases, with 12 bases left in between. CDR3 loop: CASSPGTSTDTQYF. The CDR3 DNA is TGTGCCAGCAGCCCCGGGACTTCAACAGATACGCAGTATTTT.

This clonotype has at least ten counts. CDR3 protein: CASSLRRGRVGQANYGYTF. In DNA form, the CDR3 reads TGTGCCAGCAGCTTAAGGAGAGGAAGGGTCGGGCAAGCTAACTATGGCTACACCTTC. The chain employs TRBV5-4 and TRBJ1-2; no clear D. The germline V gene has CDR1 SGHNT and CDR2 YYREEE (reference sequence). Trimming shortened V by 2 bases and J by 0 bases, and 23 bases separated the two germline ends. The CDR3 is made up of 19 amino acids.

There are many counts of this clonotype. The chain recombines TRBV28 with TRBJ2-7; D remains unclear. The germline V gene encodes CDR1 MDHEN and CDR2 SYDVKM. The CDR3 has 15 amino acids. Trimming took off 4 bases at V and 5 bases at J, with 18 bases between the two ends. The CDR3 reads CASSSRVNSRNEQYF. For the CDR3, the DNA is TGTGCCAGCAGTTCCCGGGTTAATTCGAGGAACGAGCAGTACTTC.

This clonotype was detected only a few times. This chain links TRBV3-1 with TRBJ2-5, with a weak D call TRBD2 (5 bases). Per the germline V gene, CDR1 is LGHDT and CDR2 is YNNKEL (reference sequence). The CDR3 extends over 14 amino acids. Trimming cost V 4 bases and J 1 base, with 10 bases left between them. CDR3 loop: CASSRGSVQETQYF. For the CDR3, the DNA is TGTGCCAGCAGCCGGGGTAGCGTCCAAGAGACCCAGTACTTC.

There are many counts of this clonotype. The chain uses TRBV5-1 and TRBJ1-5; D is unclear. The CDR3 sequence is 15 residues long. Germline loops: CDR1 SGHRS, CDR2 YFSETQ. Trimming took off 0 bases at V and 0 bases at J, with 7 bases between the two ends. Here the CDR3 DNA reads TGCGCCAGCAGCTTGGATGCGGATAGCAATCAGCCCCAGCATTTT. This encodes CASSLDADSNQPQHF.

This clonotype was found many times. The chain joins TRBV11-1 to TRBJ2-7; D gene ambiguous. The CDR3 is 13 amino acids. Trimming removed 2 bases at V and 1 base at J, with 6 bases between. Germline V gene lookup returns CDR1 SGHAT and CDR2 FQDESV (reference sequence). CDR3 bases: TGTGCCAGCAGCTTATTAGAGTCCTACGAGCAGTACTTC. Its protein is CASSLLESYEQYF. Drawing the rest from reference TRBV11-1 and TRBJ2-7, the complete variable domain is EAEVAQSPRYKITEKSQAVAFWCDPISGHATLYWYRQILGQGPELLVQFQDESVVDDSQLPKDRFSAERLKGVDSTLKIQPAELGDSAMYLCASSLLESYEQYFGPGTRLTVT.

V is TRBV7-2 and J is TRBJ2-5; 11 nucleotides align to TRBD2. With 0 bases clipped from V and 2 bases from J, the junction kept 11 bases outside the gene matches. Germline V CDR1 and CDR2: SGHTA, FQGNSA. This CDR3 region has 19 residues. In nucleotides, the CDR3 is TGTGCCAGCAGCTTAGCAAGGCATACTAGCGGGAGACCGCAAGAGACCCAGTACTTC. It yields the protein CASSLARHTSGRPQETQYF.

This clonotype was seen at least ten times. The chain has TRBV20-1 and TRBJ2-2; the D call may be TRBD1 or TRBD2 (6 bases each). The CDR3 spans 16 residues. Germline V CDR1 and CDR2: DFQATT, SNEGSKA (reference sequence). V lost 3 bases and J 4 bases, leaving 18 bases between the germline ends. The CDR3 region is CSASSRRDTPTGELFF. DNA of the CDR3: TGCAGTGCTAGTTCCCGGCGGGACACTCCCACCGGGGAGCTGTTTTTT.

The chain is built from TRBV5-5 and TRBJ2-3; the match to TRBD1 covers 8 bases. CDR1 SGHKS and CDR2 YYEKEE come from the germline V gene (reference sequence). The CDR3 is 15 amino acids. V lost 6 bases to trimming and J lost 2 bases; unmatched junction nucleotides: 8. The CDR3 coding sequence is TGTGCCAGCAATCAGGGGGCCGTACTCACAGATACGCAGTATTTT. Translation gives CASNQGAVLTDTQYF.

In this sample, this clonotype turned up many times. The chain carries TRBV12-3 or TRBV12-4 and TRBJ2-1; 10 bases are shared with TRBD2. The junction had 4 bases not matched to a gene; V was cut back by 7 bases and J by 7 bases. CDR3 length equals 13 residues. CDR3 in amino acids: CASNPSGSNEQFF. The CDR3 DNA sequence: TGTGCCAGCAACCCTAGCGGGAGTAATGAGCAGTTCTTC.